The rows below give T cell receptor beta chains drawn from one sample of a study of T cells after yellow fever vaccination. Each CDR3 protein gets one entry after TCRdb re-called the 5' RACE reads with MiXCR. Here the sample spans roughly 160,000 distinct CDR3 sequences, approximately 6.8% being singletons. The sequenced sample was CD4+ T cells sorted from PBMCs, obtained roughly 5 days after the first yellow fever vaccination. Every receptor here comes from a man aged 18 to 29 who received the YFV17D yellow fever vaccine. The CDR3 runs from the conserved cysteine through the conserved F or W. A D gene is named only where the DNA matches it firmly. Expanded clones get a size class; other rows say once, few or many, or leave the size out.

>TRBJ1-5|TRBD1|many|TRBV27
CASSFGQGNQPQHF
TGTGCCAGCAGTTTTGGACAGGGCAATCAGCCCCAGCATTTT
>TRBJ2-3|TRBD2|many|TRBV6-1
CASRSFGGSDTQYF
TGTGCCAGCAGGTCTTTCGGGGGGTCAGATACGCAGTATTTT
>TRBJ2-6|.|many|TRBV12-5
CASDGAGANVLTF
TGTGCTAGTGACGGAGCTGGGGCCAACGTCCTGACTTTC
>TRBJ2-2|TRBD2|many|TRBV5-1
CASSLTSGGYTGELFF
TGCGCCAGCAGCTTGACTAGCGGGGGTTACACCGGGGAGCTGTTTTTT
>TRBJ2-2|.|medium-sized|TRBV7-3
CASSLRGGSNTGELFF
TGTGCCAGCAGCTTAAGGGGGGGCTCGAACACCGGGGAGCTGTTTTTT
>TRBJ2-6|TRBD2|few|TRBV6-2/TRBV6-3
CASRPGLGLARNSGANVLTF
TGTGCCAGCAGACCGGGACTCGGACTAGCTCGAAACTCTGGGGCCAACGTCCTGACTTTC
>TRBJ2-2|TRBD1|.|TRBV5-6
CASSTPQGALGTGELFF
TGTGCCAGCAGCACCCCACAGGGGGCCCTGGGCACCGGGGAGCTGTTTTTT
>TRBJ1-1|.|few|TRBV10-3
CAISGGAGTPRGTEAFF
TGTGCCATCAGTGGCGGAGCCGGGACCCCAAGGGGCACTGAAGCTTTCTTT
>TRBJ1-6|TRBD1|many|TRBV4-3
CASSHVDRDNSPLHF
TGCGCCAGCAGCCACGTCGACAGGGATAATTCACCCCTCCACTTT
>TRBJ2-3|.|many|TRBV5-1
CASSLDPGGADTQYF
TGCGCCAGCAGCTTGGACCCGGGTGGGGCAGATACGCAGTATTTT
>TRBJ2-5|TRBD2|many|TRBV6-2/TRBV6-3
CASTNRDYEETQYF
TGTGCCAGCACCAACCGGGACTACGAAGAGACCCAGTACTTC
>TRBJ1-1|.|.|TRBV7-2
CASSQVGGYTEAFF
TGTGCCAGCAGCCAGGTGGGGGGGTACACTGAAGCTTTCTTT
>TRBJ2-5|.|many|TRBV10-1
CASSESVLPGTQYF
TGCGCCAGCAGTGAGTCAGTCCTACCGGGGACCCAGTACTTC
>TRBJ1-6|.|many|TRBV18
CASSPREIVSPLHF
TGTGCCAGCTCACCCAGGGAGATCGTTTCACCCCTCCACTTT
>TRBJ2-1|TRBD2|.|TRBV7-9
CASSLDLAGYEQFF
TGTGCCAGCAGCTTAGATCTAGCGGGTTATGAGCAGTTCTTC
>TRBJ2-5|.|few|TRBV7-2
CASSLGQAQETQYF
TGTGCCAGCAGCTTAGGACAGGCCCAAGAGACCCAGTACTTC
>TRBJ2-2|.|many|TRBV27
CASTELGQAYTGELFF
TGTGCCAGCACCGAGCTGGGTCAGGCTTACACCGGGGAGCTGTTTTTT
>TRBJ1-4|TRBD1|few|TRBV7-9
CASSPVIGGGEKLFF
TGTGCCAGCAGCCCGGTAATAGGGGGCGGTGAAAAACTGTTTTTT
>TRBJ2-3|.|many|TRBV6-5
CASSWDLKGTDTQYF
TGTGCCAGCAGTTGGGACTTAAAGGGCACAGATACGCAGTATTTT
>TRBJ2-7|TRBD1|few|TRBV18
CASSQTGTYEQYF
TGTGCCAGCTCGCAGACAGGGACCTACGAGCAGTACTTC
>TRBJ2-2|.|many|TRBV10-3
CATRQDGTGELFF
TGTGCCACCCGACAGGATGGCACCGGGGAGCTGTTTTTT
>TRBJ2-5|TRBD1|many|TRBV5-1
CASSVDRVQETQYF
TGCGCCAGCAGCGTGGACAGGGTCCAAGAGACCCAGTACTTC
>TRBJ2-5|TRBD1|many|TRBV5-1
CASSRTGQETQYF
TGCGCCAGCAGCCGGACAGGGCAAGAGACCCAGTACTTC
>TRBJ2-3|TRBD2|many|TRBV13
CASSSRGTSGSTDTQYF
TGTGCCAGCAGCTCACGTGGGACTAGCGGTAGCACAGATACGCAGTATTTT
>TRBJ1-5|.|many|TRBV4-3
CASSQSNEDQPQHF
TGCGCCAGCAGCCAGAGCAACGAAGATCAGCCCCAGCATTTT
>TRBJ1-5|.|many|TRBV15
CATSREAIYGAQHF
TGTGCCACCAGCAGAGAGGCCATTTACGGGGCCCAGCATTTT
>TRBJ1-2|TRBD1|many|TRBV9
CASSVGGTGVNYGYTF
TGTGCCAGCAGCGTAGGGGGGACAGGGGTTAACTATGGCTACACCTTC
>TRBJ1-2|.|few|TRBV6-2/TRBV6-3
CASSYPDSWYGYTF
TGTGCCAGCAGTTACCCCGACAGCTGGTATGGCTACACCTTC
>TRBJ2-6|.|few|TRBV7-6
CASSSRRSAGANVLTF
TGTGCCAGCAGCTCTCGGCGGTCCGCTGGGGCCAACGTCCTGACTTTC
>TRBJ2-5|.|.|TRBV7-2
CASSLTREETQYF
TGTGCCAGCAGCCTCACCAGGGAAGAGACCCAGTACTTC
>TRBJ1-2|TRBD1|few|TRBV5-1
CASSLNRGVDGYTF
TGCGCCAGCAGCTTAAACAGGGGAGTCGATGGCTACACCTTC
>TRBJ1-6|TRBD1|many|TRBV2
CASTEVAGGDLNSPLHF
TGTGCCAGCACCGAAGTGGCAGGGGGCGATCTTAATTCACCCCTCCACTTT
>TRBJ1-4|.|many|TRBV12-3/TRBV12-4
CASSSPAGGEKLFF
TGTGCCAGCAGTTCGCCGGCAGGCGGTGAAAAACTGTTTTTT
>TRBJ2-3|.|many|TRBV5-6
CASSLVVSTDTQYF
TGTGCCAGCAGCTTGGTAGTGAGCACAGATACGCAGTATTTT
>TRBJ2-5|.|many|TRBV12-3/TRBV12-4
CASGVGETQYF
TGTGCCAGCGGGGTCGGGGAGACCCAGTACTTC
>TRBJ2-1|TRBD2|.|TRBV3-1
CASSRQRASGGHEQFF
TGTGCCAGCAGCCGCCAGCGGGCTAGCGGGGGGCATGAGCAGTTCTTC
>TRBJ1-5|.|.|TRBV6-2/TRBV6-3
CASSWSVVRSNQPQHF
TGTGCCAGCAGTTGGAGTGTGGTTAGGAGCAATCAGCCCCAGCATTTT
>TRBJ2-7|TRBD2|many|TRBV7-2
CASGEIAGGLEQYF
TGTGCCAGCGGAGAAATAGCGGGGGGGCTGGAGCAGTACTTC
>TRBJ2-7|.|many|TRBV4-3
CASSQGRTSAAYEQYF
TGCGCCAGCAGCCAAGGGCGGACGTCCGCTGCCTACGAGCAGTACTTC
>TRBJ1-5|.|.|TRBV4-1
CASSQEWQSTQPQHF
TGCGCCAGCAGCCAAGAGTGGCAATCGACTCAGCCCCAGCATTTT
>TRBJ2-5|.|.|TRBV5-1
CASSLGLWDNQETQYF
TGCGCCAGCAGCTTGGGTCTGTGGGACAACCAAGAGACCCAGTACTTC
>TRBJ1-2|.|.|TRBV18
CASSNQGTNYGYTF
TGTGCCAGCTCAAACCAGGGGACCAACTATGGCTACACCTTC
>TRBJ2-5|.|few|TRBV20-1
CSARVMETQYF
TGCAGTGCTAGAGTAATGGAGACCCAGTACTTC
>TRBJ1-1|.|many|TRBV7-2
CASSLGRSMNTEAFF
TGTGCCAGCAGCTTAGGCAGGTCCATGAACACTGAAGCTTTCTTT